This TCR beta chain is drawn from a study of T cell responses to AZD1222 COVID-19 vaccine. Remarks on this clone: The target antigen is unknown.

Produced via immunoSEQ multiplex PCR; TCRdb's table is partial and in-frame only. Among approximately 90,000 clones listed, around 90% were seen once. Germline CDR1 SGDLS, CDR2 YYNGEE. The CDR3 is 15 amino acids. Trimming at V came to 0 bases and at J to 4 bases, leaving 6 bases not matched to a gene. Points from the study as a whole: Only six or seven AZD1222 recipients tested seropositive at baseline.

This sequence was found in an adult in good health. The rearrangement links TRBV9 to TRBJ2-5; 7 bases match TRBD1. The material sequenced was peripheral blood, taken on day 0 of AZD1222 vaccination. CDR3 sequence (DNA): TGTGCCAGCAGCGTAGTCATAGGGGGCGCAGAGACCCAGTACTTC. This sequence encodes CASSVVIGGAETQYF.